This TCR beta chain was obtained from a study of OX40 agonist ivuxolimab in advanced cancers. Whole-study context: Approximately 41% of patients had received prior checkpoint inhibitor therapy.

The method was immunoSEQ multiplex PCR; TCRdb's version includes in-frame clones alone and lacks a portion of them. Here the sample spans about 69,000 clones, approximately 81% being singletons. Findings and limits, study-wide: In general, CD8+ T cells held more expanded clones than CD4+ did, on average.

Points on this clone: Its antigen remains unidentified.

The receptor was derived from an adult with an advanced solid tumor such as melanoma, head and neck, liver or kidney cancer. Sample: CD4+ or CD8+ T cells sorted from blood, taken in a trial of the OX40 agonist ivuxolimab.

CDR3 region: CASSLDGIGFGYTF. CDR3 coding DNA: TGTGCCAGCAGCTTAGACGGAATCGGGTTTGGCTACACCTTC. This chain uses TRBV7-9 with TRBJ1-2; D remains ambiguous. The CDR3 runs 14 residues. V was trimmed by 1 base and J by 7 bases, leaving 13 bases between them. Germline CDR1 and CDR2: SEHNR and FQNEAQ (reference sequence).